The 30 T cell receptor beta chains below come from one sample, sequenced in a study of blood T cell repertoires in COVID-19 (dated by TCRdb to 2020 to 2021). The library was built by means of the immunoSEQ multiplex PCR assay. As stored in TCRdb, this immuneACCESS dataset retains in-frame rearrangements with V and J assigned. A fraction of the clones does not appear; measured against another copy, unresolved V genes explain less than half of the discrepancy, and the remainder lacks a known reason. The sample yields about 230,000 clones; approximately 87% were counted once. The ten largest clones represent 2% to 3% of the sample. The sample comprised peripheral blood. These receptors were taken from a woman between 65 and 79 years old with active or convalescent COVID-19.

This chain joins TRBV5-1 and TRBJ2-1, with TRBD1 identical over 7 bases. There are 13 residues in the CDR3. The germline CDR1 and CDR2 sequences are SGHRS and YFSETQ. After removal of 4 bases from V and 6 bases from J, the junction contained 4 bases not matched to a gene. The CDR3 DNA is TGCGCCAGCAGCCCTTGGACAGGCAATGAGCAGTTCTTC. This encodes CASSPWTGNEQFF.

The V call is TRBV7-2, the J call TRBJ2-1, with TRBD2 matching 7 bases. Losses at the gene ends were 8 bases for V and 3 bases for J; bases not matched to a gene: 4. CDR1 and CDR2 from the germline V gene are SGHTA and FQGNSA. The CDR3 is 13 amino acids. This chain's CDR3 is CASGGGFYNEQFF. DNA for the CDR3: TGTGCCAGCGGGGGGGGATTCTACAATGAGCAGTTCTTC.

The gene calls are TRBV5-4 and TRBJ1-2, with D perhaps TRBD1 (6 bases). From germline, CDR1 is SGHNT and CDR2 YYREEE (reference sequence). The CDR3 is 12 amino acids. V was clipped by 3 bases and J by 8 bases, with 11 bases between them. The CDR3 region has the DNA TGTGCCAGCAGCTCACAGGGCCTCGGCTACACCTTC. This gives the protein CASSSQGLGYTF. The full variable domain, its missing parts supplied by reference TRBV5-4 and TRBJ1-2, is ETGVTQSPTHLIKTRGQQVTLRCSSQSGHNTVSWYQQALGQGPQFIFQYYREEENGRGNFPPRFSGLQFPNYSSELNVNALELDDSALYLCASSSQGLGYTFGSGTRLTVV.

The chain combines TRBV27 with TRBJ2-5, with a possible D match to TRBD1 (5 bases). Per the germline V gene, CDR1 is MNHEY and CDR2 is SMNVEV (reference sequence). CDR3 length: 13 amino acids. Trimming took 5 bases from V and 2 from J, leaving 9 bases between them. CDR3 nucleotide sequence: TGTGCCAGCAGTAAGACAGATCAAGAGACCCAGTACTTC. Protein: CASSKTDQETQYF.

The chain is built from TRBV19 and TRBJ2-6; a weak D match, TRBD2 (6 bases). Germline CDR1 reads LNHDA; CDR2 reads SQIVND (reference sequence). CDR3 length: 15 amino acids. The V end was cut by 6 bases, the J end by 0 bases, with 9 bases between. CDR3 DNA: TGTGCCAGTAGCGGGAGCCGCTCTGGGGCCAACGTCCTGACTTTC. Its translation is CASSGSRSGANVLTF.

The J gene is TRBJ2-7, the V gene TRBV29-1; 7 bases are shared with TRBD1. The germline CDR1 and CDR2 sequences are SQVTM and ANQGSEA. V lost 4 bases to trimming and J lost 3 bases; unmatched junction nucleotides: 9. This CDR3 region has 14 residues. The CDR3 nucleotides read TGCAGCGTTGCCAAGAGGACAGGTGGCTACGAGCAGTACTTC. It codes for CSVAKRTGGYEQYF.

The gene calls are TRBV20-1 and TRBJ2-1; the D is unclear. The germline CDR1 and CDR2 sequences are DFQATT and SNEGSKA (reference sequence). Trimming took 5 bases from V and 3 from J, leaving 5 bases between them. The CDR3 sequence is 11 residues long. The CDR3 DNA reads TGCAGTGCTTTTCGCTACAATGAGCAGTTCTTC. Translation gives CSAFRYNEQFF.

This clone was observed a handful of times. The V call is TRBV5-1, the J call TRBJ2-2; the match to TRBD2 covers 7 bases. J was trimmed by 8 bases and V by 4 bases; bases with no gene match: 5. Germline V gene sequence: CDR1 SGHRS, CDR2 YFSETQ. The CDR3 contains 13 residues. For the CDR3, the DNA is TGCGCCAGCAGCCGACTAGCCGTTGGGGAGCTGTTTTTT. This gives the protein CASSRLAVGELFF.

The CDR3 nucleotides read TGTGCCAGCAGCTTAGCGGCTAGCGGGAGCTACGAGCAGTACTTC. Residues: CASSLAASGSYEQYF. The chain combines TRBV7-9 with TRBJ2-7; TRBD2 matches at 10 bases. Germline CDR1 reads SEHNR; CDR2 reads FQNEAQ (reference sequence). With 0 bases clipped from V and 3 bases from J, the junction kept 2 bases outside the gene matches. The CDR3 consists of 15 residues.

This clone was observed once. The chain combines TRBV30 with TRBJ1-2; D possibly corresponds to TRBD1 (5 bases). The germline CDR1 and CDR2 sequences are GTSNPN and SVGIG (reference sequence). The ends were cut back, 4 bases at V and 8 bases at J, with 23 bases in the middle. The CDR3 is made up of 15 amino acids. The CDR3 spells CAWNSPTGVSSGYTF. CDR3 bases: TGTGCCTGGAACTCGCCTACAGGCGTGTCGTCCGGCTACACCTTC.

The chain carries TRBV10-2 and TRBJ2-7; 8 nucleotides line up with TRBD2. CDR1 is WSHSY, CDR2 SAAADI, per germline. With V trimmed by 9 bases and J by 2 bases, 9 bases remained unmatched. CDR3 length: 14 residues. CDR3 sequence reads: CARMAGTRTYEQYF. In DNA form, the CDR3 reads TGCGCCAGGATGGCCGGGACTAGGACCTACGAGCAGTACTTC.

V is TRBV7-8 and J is TRBJ2-3, with D maybe TRBD1 (6 bases). Germline loops: CDR1 SGHVS, CDR2 FQNEAQ. The V gene lost 3 bases and the J gene lost 8 bases, with 9 bases spanning the gap. The CDR3 extends over 12 amino acids. Here the CDR3 reads CASSLGASTQYF. Here the CDR3 DNA reads TGTGCCAGCAGCTTGGGGGCCAGTACGCAGTATTTT.

This rearrangement joins TRBV5-1 to TRBJ2-2, with 8 nucleotides matching TRBD2. Germline V gives CDR1 SGHRS, CDR2 YFSETQ. V shed 1 base, J shed 6 bases, and the junction held 5 bases outside the gene matches. CDR3 length: 15 residues. The CDR3 is CASSLPGGGSGELFF. CDR3 sequence (DNA): TGCGCCAGCAGCTTGCCCGGGGGGGGCTCCGGGGAGCTGTTTTTT. Combining the CDR3 with reference TRBV5-1 and TRBJ2-2 gives the whole variable domain KAGVTQTPRYLIKTRGQQVTLSCSPISGHRSVSWYQQTPGQGLQFLFEYFSETQRNKGNFPGRFSGRQFSNSRSEMNVSTLELGDSALYLCASSLPGGGSGELFFGEGSRLTVL.

This clone was recorded once. The V gene is TRBV5-1, the J gene TRBJ2-7, with D unresolved. The ends were cut back, 1 base at V and 0 bases at J, with 8 bases in the middle. This CDR3 contains 14 residues. Germline CDR1 and CDR2: SGHRS and YFSETQ. This chain's CDR3 is CASSLFEYSYEQYF. The CDR3 DNA sequence: TGCGCCAGCAGCTTGTTCGAGTACTCCTACGAGCAGTACTTC. The full variable domain, its missing parts supplied by reference TRBV5-1 and TRBJ2-7, is KAGVTQTPRYLIKTRGQQVTLSCSPISGHRSVSWYQQTPGQGLQFLFEYFSETQRNKGNFPGRFSGRQFSNSRSEMNVSTLELGDSALYLCASSLFEYSYEQYFGPGTRLTVT.

V is TRBV27 and J is TRBJ1-1; weak D call: TRBD1 (6 bases). V lost 6 bases to trimming and J lost 6 bases, with 14 bases between them. Per germline, CDR1 MNHEY and CDR2 SMNVEV (reference sequence). The CDR3 covers 13 residues. The CDR3 reads CASRVWGLAEAFF. CDR3 coding DNA: TGTGCCAGCAGGGTATGGGGGCTGGCTGAAGCTTTCTTT.

The chain links TRBV18 to TRBJ1-2; 8 nucleotides line up with TRBD1. Trimming removed 3 bases from V and 5 bases from J; junction bases left unmatched: 8. The CDR3 covers 15 residues. Germline V gene data show CDR1 as KGHSH and CDR2 as LQKENI. The CDR3 nucleotides read TGTGCCAGCTCACCCGGGGACAGGAGGGGATATGGCTACACCTTC. This encodes CASSPGDRRGYGYTF. Based on the CDR3 plus reference TRBV18 and TRBJ1-2, the full variable domain is NAGVMQNPRHLVRRRGQEARLRCSPMKGHSHVYWYRQLPEEGLKFMVYLQKENIIDESGMPKERFSAEFPKEGPSILRIQQVVRGDSAAYFCASSPGDRRGYGYTFGSGTRLTVV.

V and J are TRBV5-4 and TRBJ2-1; 7 positions match TRBD1. Germline assignment: CDR1 SGHNT and CDR2 YYREEE (reference sequence). This CDR3 is 15 amino acids long. Losses at the gene ends were 4 bases for V and 4 bases for J; bases not matched to a gene: 8. CDR3 nucleotides: TGTGCCAGCAGCCCCTCCGGGACAGTGTACAATGAGCAGTTCTTC. Translating gives CASSPSGTVYNEQFF.

The CDR3 nucleotides are TGTGCCACCGGACAGGGGCCGGGAAATGAGCAGTTCTTC. Amino acids: CATGQGPGNEQFF. This rearrangement joins TRBV10-3 to TRBJ2-1; TRBD1 aligns across 9 bases. This CDR3 spans 13 amino acids. CDR1 and CDR2 from the germline V gene are ENHRY and SYGVKD. V trimming: 10 bases; J trimming: 7 bases; junction bases outside the gene matches: 8.

The chain combines TRBV15 with TRBJ2-2; 9 bases align to TRBD1. The CDR3 consists of 15 residues. With V trimmed by 6 bases and J by 3 bases, 5 bases remained unmatched. CDR1 is LNHNV, CDR2 YYDKDF, per germline (reference sequence). The CDR3 DNA reads as TGTGCCACCAGATTGGACAGGGGTGACACCGGGGAGCTGTTTTTT. This sequence encodes CATRLDRGDTGELFF.

This chain links TRBV7-2 with TRBJ2-1; a possible D gene is TRBD1 (5 bases). Germline CDR1 and CDR2: SGHTA and FQGNSA. Trimming pared 6 bases from V and 0 bases from J, leaving 12 bases between. The CDR3 has 15 amino acids. The CDR3 nucleotides read TGTGCCAGCAGGTCAACAGGTTCCTCCTACAATGAGCAGTTCTTC. Its translation: CASRSTGSSYNEQFF.

The chain carries TRBV30 and TRBJ1-1; 10 bases are a match to TRBD1. The V and J ends lost 2 bases and 4 bases, in that order; junction bases with no gene match: 7. The CDR3 spans 15 residues. The V gene's germline CDR1 is GTSNPN and CDR2 SVGIG (reference sequence). The CDR3 DNA follows: TGTGCCTGGAGTCCAACCGGACAGGGGGGCACTGAAGCTTTCTTT. Its protein is CAWSPTGQGGTEAFF.

Written as DNA, the CDR3 is TGTGCCAGTAGTCCTGGGACAGGGGCCTTGTTCTACGAGCAGTACTTC. Translated: CASSPGTGALFYEQYF. The chain joins TRBV19 to TRBJ2-7; 10 positions match TRBD1. The germline V gene has CDR1 LNHDA and CDR2 SQIVND (reference sequence). This CDR3 comprises 16 residues. V lost 5 bases and J lost 3; bases outside the gene matches: 10.

As to this clone: A junction boundary mismatches the germline segment, possibly from a read error. This chain connects TRBV7-7 to TRBJ2-1, with TRBD1 identical over 10 bases. Germline assignment: CDR1 SSHAT and CDR2 FNYEAQ (reference sequence). This CDR3 contains 15 residues. The CDR3 nucleotides read TGTGCTAGCAGCTTAGAGGGACAGGGGATGAATGAGCAGTTCTTC. Translated: CASSLEGQGMNEQFF.

This chain connects TRBV6-4 to TRBJ2-5, with D uncertain. Germline V gene sequence: CDR1 MRHNA, CDR2 SNTAGT. Trimming removed 6 bases from V and 4 bases from J, with 12 bases in between. This CDR3 comprises 13 residues. The CDR3 DNA reads as TGTGCCAGCAGCCCATCTTACGGAGAGACCCAGTACTTC. It yields the protein CASSPSYGETQYF.

This clone was counted a few times. This rearrangement joins TRBV5-1 to TRBJ1-1; tentatively, D is TRBD1 (6 bases). Germline V gene lookup returns CDR1 SGHRS and CDR2 YFSETQ. This CDR3 contains 14 residues. The V and J ends lost 5 bases and 1 base respectively, with 12 bases between them. This CDR3 reads CASRPGQGNTEAFF. The CDR3 DNA is TGCGCCAGCAGACCGGGACAAGGGAACACTGAAGCTTTCTTT.

The chain employs TRBV7-2 and TRBJ2-5; TRBD2 agrees at 8 bases. With 5 bases clipped from V and 2 bases from J, the junction kept 13 bases outside the gene matches. There are 17 residues in the CDR3. Germline V lookup: CDR1 SGHTA, CDR2 FQGNSA. CDR3 nucleotide sequence: TGTGCCAGCAGCCCCCGGGTCCTCGGGGGGGGGCAAGAGACCCAGTACTTC. This gives the protein CASSPRVLGGGQETQYF.

The chain has TRBV7-8 and TRBJ2-7, with 10 bases identical to TRBD2. The ends lost 1 base at V and 2 bases at J; junction bases unmatched: 8. Per the germline V gene, CDR1 is SGHVS and CDR2 is FQNEAQ. CDR3 length: 17 residues. This CDR3 is CASSLVLAGAHPYEQYF. The CDR3 nucleotides read TGTGCCAGCAGCTTAGTGCTAGCGGGAGCCCACCCCTACGAGCAGTACTTC.

V usage is TRBV3-1 (or the pseudogene TRBV3-2) and J usage is TRBJ2-2; 9 nucleotides agree with TRBD1. Trimming took 4 bases from V and 0 from J; bases not matched to a gene: 9. The length of the CDR3 is 18 residues. Germline loops: CDR1 LGHDT, CDR2 YNNKEL (reference sequence). The CDR3, as DNA: TGTGCCAGCAGCCGCGGCCGACAGGGGGGAGCGAACACCGGGGAGCTGTTTTTT. Residues: CASSRGRQGGANTGELFF.

The chain carries TRBV28 and TRBJ1-2, with D uncertain. The CDR3 contains 16 residues. V was cut by 6 bases and J by 5 bases, with 22 bases left in between. Germline values: CDR1 MDHEN, CDR2 SYDVKM. The CDR3 protein is CASSHLDSRTLYGYTF. The CDR3 DNA is TGTGCCAGCAGCCACCTGGACTCCCGGACCCTATATGGCTACACCTTC.

The rearrangement joins TRBV4-2 to TRBJ1-4; D might be TRBD1 (6 bases). The CDR3 is 15 amino acids. V dropped 1 base and J dropped 7 bases, with 13 bases sitting between them. The germline CDR1 and CDR2 sequences are LGHNA and YNFKEQ. The CDR3 loop reads CASSQVEGGGEKLFF. The CDR3, as DNA: TGTGCCAGCAGCCAAGTAGAAGGGGGGGGTGAAAAACTGTTTTTT.